Listed here are 15 T cell receptor beta chains from one sample, sequenced in a study of T cells in Graves' hyperthyroidism and ophthalmopathy (dated by TCRdb to about 2019). The protocol used for the library was multiplex PCR. The sample was run on an Illumina HiSeq 2000. The TCR beta CDR3 regions were amplified from the RNA transcripts. A first-round RT-PCR of the TCR CDR3 used the HTBI primer set with the Qiagen OneStep RT-PCR kit. TCRdb applied fastp at Q25 and MiXCR to the public reads, then kept only in-frame beta chains. Each entry merges the rows of one CDR3 protein and shows their most common DNA and genes. The sample table shows around 250,000 distinct CDR3 sequences, and approximately 14% are seen once. More than 10% of the sample belongs to the ten largest clones. Sequencing was done on a sample of blood. All receptors come from a middle-aged woman with Graves' hyperthyroidism that later progressed to Graves' ophthalmopathy.

The chain joins TRBV5-1 to TRBJ1-1, with 12 bases aligning to TRBD1. The CDR3 is made up of 18 amino acids. V lost 4 bases to trimming and J lost 0 bases; unmatched junction nucleotides: 10. Germline CDR1 SGHRS, CDR2 YFSETQ. DNA for the CDR3: TGCGCCAGCAGCCCTAGGGACAGGGGGCTTATCTTGAACACTGAAGCTTTCTTT. It is translated as CASSPRDRGLILNTEAFF.

This clonotype was observed at least ten times. The rearrangement joins TRBV11-2 to TRBJ2-5; tentatively, D is TRBD2 (6 bases). CDR3 size: 12 residues. Trimming shortened V by 0 bases and J by 13 bases, and 12 bases separated the two germline ends. From germline, CDR1 is SGHAT and CDR2 FQNNGV. The CDR3 loop reads CASSLEGRRVYF. DNA for the CDR3: TGTGCCAGCAGCTTAGAGGGGCGGAGGGTGTACTTC.

This clonotype was found many times. The rearrangement joins TRBV7-2 to TRBJ2-5; weak D call: TRBD1 (6 bases). CDR3 length: 13 amino acids. Germline V gives CDR1 SGHTA, CDR2 FQGNSA. The V gene lost 5 bases and the J gene lost 1 base, with 8 bases spanning the gap. The CDR3 nucleotides are TGTGCCAGCAGCCGGACAGTCCAAGAGACCCAGTACTTC. Residues: CASSRTVQETQYF.

This clonotype was picked up many times. This chain connects TRBV30 to TRBJ1-1, with D hard to call. Germline CDR1 and CDR2: GTSNPN and SVGIG (reference sequence). Deletions cut 0 bases from V and 3 bases from J, with 8 bases between. This CDR3 is built from 13 residues. DNA of the CDR3: TGTGCCTGGAGTGTAGTGGTAGACACTGAAGCTTTCTTT. Amino acids: CAWSVVVDTEAFF.

This clonotype was counted ten times or more. The CDR3 nucleotides read TGTGCCACCAGTGATTCGATAGGGTTCGAAGAGACCCAGTACTTC. Protein product: CATSDSIGFEETQYF. V gene TRBV24-1 combines with J gene TRBJ2-5, with D unresolved. Germline V gene data show CDR1 as KGHDR and CDR2 as SFDVKD. The CDR3 extends over 15 amino acids. V lost 2 bases and J lost 3, with 12 bases in between.

This clonotype was observed at least ten times. The chain couples TRBV11-2 to TRBJ1-4, with D possibly being TRBD1 (6 bases). Between the trimmed V and J ends, which lost 4 bases and 7 bases, there was a span of 16 bases. The CDR3 runs 15 residues. Germline V gene lookup returns CDR1 SGHAT and CDR2 FQNNGV. In DNA, the CDR3 is TGTGCCAGCAGCTACACGGGGGGGGGCAGTGAAAAACTGTTTTTT. Its protein product is CASSYTGGGSEKLFF.

This clonotype was observed a handful of times. The junction differs from germline at one of its ends, possibly a read error. The gene calls are TRBV19 and TRBJ2-7; D ambiguous. CDR3 length equals 15 residues. Germline V gives CDR1 LNHDA, CDR2 SQIVND (reference sequence). The CDR3, as DNA: TGTGCCAGTAGTACGGTGGCGGAACCCATCTACGAGCGGTACTTC. Its translation: CASSTVAEPIYERYF. The full variable domain, in which reference TRBV19 and TRBJ2-7 provide the parts outside the CDR3, is DGGITQSPKYLFRKEGQNVTLSCEQNLNHDAMYWYRQDPGQGLRLIYYSQIVNDFQKGDIAEGYSVSREKKESFPLTVTSAQKNPTAFYLCASSTVAEPIYERYFGPGTRLTVT.

The chain is built from TRBV3-1 and TRBJ2-1; 10 bases map to TRBD2. With 3 bases clipped from V and 6 bases from J, the junction kept 14 bases outside the gene matches. Germline V gives CDR1 LGHDT, CDR2 YNNKEL (reference sequence). The CDR3 has 18 amino acids. CDR3 nucleotides: TGTGCCAGCAGCCAGGTATCAAACCTAGCGGGAGTATCCAATGAGCAGTTCTTC. Encoded protein: CASSQVSNLAGVSNEQFF.

This clonotype was seen repeatedly, ten times or more. The V call is TRBV20-1, the J call TRBJ1-2, with D unclear. This CDR3 spans 13 amino acids. CDR1 and CDR2 (germline): DFQATT, SNEGSKA (reference sequence). With 7 bases removed from V and 2 bases from J, the gap between germline ends came to 14 bases. The CDR3 is CSGPQDSNYGYTF. CDR3 sequence (DNA): TGCAGTGGGCCGCAGGACTCGAACTATGGCTACACCTTC.

This clonotype has at least ten counts. This chain uses TRBV5-1 with TRBJ2-7; D is tentatively TRBD1 or TRBD2 (7 bases each). In germline, CDR1 is SGHRS, CDR2 YFSETQ. The CDR3 loop spans 14 amino acids. The V and J ends lost 3 bases and 6 bases respectively, with 16 bases between them. CDR3 coding DNA: TGCGCCAGCAGCTCAGGGGGGGTGTCCCTCGAGCAGTACTTC. Translation gives CASSSGGVSLEQYF.

This clonotype occurred many times. This chain links TRBV5-6 with TRBJ1-5, with TRBD1 matching 9 bases. V shed 3 bases and J 4 bases; nucleotides not matched to a gene: 11. The CDR3 has 17 amino acids. Germline lookup yields CDR1 SGHDT and CDR2 YYEEEE. In nucleotides, the CDR3 is TGTGCCAGCAGCTCCCTAACAGGGGACAGGGATAATCAGCCCCAGCATTTT. This codes for CASSSLTGDRDNQPQHF.

This clonotype turned up a few times. The chain recombines TRBV3-1 with TRBJ2-2, with TRBD2 identical over 8 bases. CDR1 is LGHDT, CDR2 YNNKEL, per germline (reference sequence). J lost 1 base, V lost 4 bases, and 14 bases had no gene match. The CDR3 runs to 19 residues. The DNA for the CDR3 is TGTGCCAGCAGCCCTGGGGGACTAGGGTGGGACTTGAACACCGGGGAGCTGTTTTTT. Translation: CASSPGGLGWDLNTGELFF.

This clonotype showed up many times. The rearrangement uses TRBV5-1 and TRBJ2-3; D gene uncertain. The germline gives CDR1 SGHRS, CDR2 YFSETQ. The CDR3 consists of 14 residues. V lost 2 bases and J lost 0, with 7 bases in between. The CDR3 DNA sequence: TGCGCCAGCAGCTTCGAACGGAGCACAGATACGCAGTATTTT. As protein: CASSFERSTDTQYF.

The chain combines TRBV5-1 with TRBJ2-1; D not certain. The germline CDR1 and CDR2 sequences are SGHRS and YFSETQ. CDR3 size: 14 residues. Trimming cost V 5 bases and J 0 bases, with 9 bases left between them. CDR3 region: CASRKSSSYNEQFF. Here the CDR3 DNA reads TGCGCCAGCAGAAAGTCTAGCTCCTACAATGAGCAGTTCTTC.

This clonotype was counted at least ten times. The J gene is TRBJ2-1, the V gene TRBV10-3; unclear D gene. V dropped 0 bases and J dropped 4 bases, with 10 bases sitting between them. Germline V gene sequence: CDR1 ENHRY, CDR2 SYGVKD. The length of the CDR3 is 15 residues. The CDR3: CAISESSKPYNEQFF. The CDR3 DNA reads as TGTGCCATCAGTGAGTCTAGCAAACCTTACAATGAGCAGTTCTTC.